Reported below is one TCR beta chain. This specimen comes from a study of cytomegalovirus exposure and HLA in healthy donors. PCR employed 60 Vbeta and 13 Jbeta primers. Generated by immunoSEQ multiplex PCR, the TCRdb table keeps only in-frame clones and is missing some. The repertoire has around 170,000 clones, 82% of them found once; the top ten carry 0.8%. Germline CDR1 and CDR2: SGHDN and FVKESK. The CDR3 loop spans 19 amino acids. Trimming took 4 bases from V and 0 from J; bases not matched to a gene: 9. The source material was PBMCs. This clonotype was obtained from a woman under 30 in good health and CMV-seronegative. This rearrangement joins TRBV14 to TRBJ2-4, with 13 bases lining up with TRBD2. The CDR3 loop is CASSPRLAGGPLAKNIQYF. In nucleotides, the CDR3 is TGTGCCAGCAGCCCCCGACTAGCGGGAGGTCCGCTAGCCAAAAACATTCAGTACTTC.